This T cell receptor beta chain stems from a study of blood T cell repertoires in COVID-19. Sequenced by immunoSEQ multiplex PCR; TCRdb stores in-frame clones only, minus some. The table records around 300,000 clones, around nine tenths of them present only once. Trimming left V 1 base short and J 5 bases short, with 11 bases between. CDR1 and CDR2 (germline): MDHEN, SYDVKM. The CDR3 length is 15 residues. The specimen was PBMCs or T cells enriched from blood (not recorded which). The TCR originated in a woman younger than 35 who had recovered from COVID-19. V gene TRBV28 combines with J gene TRBJ1-4; D might be TRBD1 (5 bases). The CDR3 protein is CASSLLGGKNEKLFF. Here the CDR3 DNA reads TGTGCCAGCAGTTTATTGGGGGGGAAGAATGAAAAACTGTTTTTT.